The 23 T cell receptor beta chains below come from one sample, sequenced in a study of T cell responses to AZD1222 COVID-19 vaccine. Measured with immunoSEQ multiplex PCR; TCRdb has only the in-frame clones, and not every one. The repertoire holds around 84,000 clones, 88% seen once, with around 5.5% in the top ten. The source was peripheral blood, collected on day 0 of AZD1222 vaccination. The receptors originated from an adult in good health.

The chain combines TRBV7-2 with TRBJ1-1; 7 bases match TRBD1. The ends lost 5 bases at V and 2 bases at J; junction bases unmatched: 8. The germline V gene has CDR1 SGHTA and CDR2 FQGNSA. The CDR3 is 15 amino acids. Here the CDR3 DNA reads TGTGCCAGCAGCCCGAAGACAGGGAGCAACACTGAAGCTTTCTTT. Protein sequence: CASSPKTGSNTEAFF.

The rearrangement links TRBV5-1 to TRBJ1-3; D is perhaps TRBD1 (5 bases). The CDR3 has 18 residues. The V gene lost 1 base and the J gene lost 1 base, with 18 bases spanning the gap. Germline CDR1 is SGHRS and CDR2 is YFSETQ. DNA for the CDR3: TGCGCCAGCAGCTTGCAGGGTCCCCTATTTTCATCTGGAAACACCATATATTTT. This encodes CASSLQGPLFSSGNTIYF. The whole variable domain, remainder taken from reference TRBV5-1 and TRBJ1-3, is KAGVTQTPRYLIKTRGQQVTLSCSPISGHRSVSWYQQTPGQGLQFLFEYFSETQRNKGNFPGRFSGRQFSNSRSEMNVSTLELGDSALYLCASSLQGPLFSSGNTIYFGEGSWLTVV.

The chain has TRBV28 and TRBJ1-2; 8 bases agree with TRBD1. V shed 0 bases, J shed 2 bases, and the junction held 11 bases outside the gene matches. CDR3 size: 18 residues. Per the germline V gene, CDR1 is MDHEN and CDR2 is SYDVKM. The CDR3 is CASSLWSQGASGNYGYTF. Here the CDR3 DNA reads TGTGCCAGCAGTTTATGGTCCCAGGGGGCTTCGGGGAACTATGGCTACACCTTC.

The V call is TRBV28, the J call TRBJ2-1, with 7 bases aligning to TRBD2. Trimming at V came to 7 bases and at J to 5 bases, leaving 11 bases not matched to a gene. This CDR3 is 15 amino acids long. CDR1 MDHEN and CDR2 SYDVKM come from the germline V gene. The CDR3, as DNA: TGTGCCAGCACCCAGTGGGAGGGTCGTAACAATGAGCAGTTCTTC. Translating it yields CASTQWEGRNNEQFF.

This clone was seen a few times. J is TRBJ2-1 and V is TRBV5-6, with TRBD1 matching over 8 bases. V shed 4 bases, J shed 5 bases, and the junction held 5 bases outside the gene matches. Germline V gene sequence: CDR1 SGHDT, CDR2 YYEEEE. The CDR3 is made up of 14 amino acids. The CDR3 coding sequence is TGTGCCAGCAGCGTTGGGACAGGCAACAATGAGCAGTTCTTC. This codes for CASSVGTGNNEQFF.

This chain joins TRBV2 and TRBJ2-7; 13 nucleotides match TRBD2. The CDR3 is 15 amino acids. The ends lost 6 bases at V and 4 bases at J; junction bases unmatched: 6. Germline CDR1 and CDR2: SNHLY and FYNNEI. In DNA, the CDR3 is TGTGCCAGCAGACCGGGACTAGCGGGACCATACGAGCAGTACTTC. Its protein product is CASRPGLAGPYEQYF.

This clone was counted once. The chain is built from TRBV20-1 and TRBJ2-5, with D unclear. The V gene lost 3 bases and the J gene lost 7 bases, with 12 bases spanning the gap. Looked up from germline, CDR1 is DFQATT and CDR2 is SNEGSKA (reference sequence). The CDR3 consists of 12 residues. The CDR3: CSASSGEGTQYF. CDR3 nucleotide sequence: TGCAGTGCTAGTAGTGGGGAAGGGACCCAGTACTTC.

CDR3 region: CASSTAQYNEQFF. The CDR3 DNA sequence: TGTGCCAGTAGTACGGCGCAGTACAATGAGCAGTTCTTC. This rearrangement joins TRBV19 to TRBJ2-1; unclear D gene. The germline V gene encodes CDR1 LNHDA and CDR2 SQIVND (reference sequence). Trimming shortened V by 4 bases and J by 4 bases, and 8 bases separated the two germline ends. CDR3 size: 13 residues.

The V call is TRBV19, the J call TRBJ2-1; a weak D match, TRBD2 (5 bases). V was shortened by 3 bases and J by 8 bases, with 17 bases between the two germline ends. The CDR3 runs 15 residues. Germline CDR1 is LNHDA and CDR2 is SQIVND (reference sequence). The CDR3 nucleotides are TGTGCCAGTAGTATGCTAGCCGGTTCCTTCGATGAGCAGTTCTTC. Its translation: CASSMLAGSFDEQFF.

A few counts support this clone. The V and J genes are TRBV6-5 and TRBJ1-4; D unclear. Germline V CDR1 and CDR2: MNHEY, SVGAGI. Trimming took 6 bases from V and 2 from J, leaving 10 bases between them. This CDR3 has 14 residues. This CDR3 reads CASRVYRTNEKLFF. The DNA of the CDR3 is TGTGCCAGCAGGGTCTATAGGACTAATGAAAAACTGTTTTTT.

This sequence joins TRBV28 and TRBJ2-7; the D is unclear. CDR1 and CDR2 from the germline V gene are MDHEN and SYDVKM. V dropped 5 bases and J dropped 0 bases, with 29 bases sitting between them. CDR3 length: 20 residues. As DNA, the CDR3 is TGTGCCAGCAGTCTCCACATAGACATCCCCCGGCCATTATTCTCCTACGAGCAGTACTTC. Translated: CASSLHIDIPRPLFSYEQYF.

This rearrangement joins TRBV19 to TRBJ2-7; TRBD1 agrees at 9 bases. The CDR3 length is 15 residues. V was clipped by 5 bases and J by 7 bases; unmatched bases: 12. CDR1 and CDR2 (germline): LNHDA, SQIVND (reference sequence). CDR3 loop: CASSEVRDRVREQYF. The CDR3, as DNA: TGTGCCAGTAGTGAAGTACGGGACAGGGTTCGTGAGCAGTACTTC.

J is TRBJ1-2 and V is TRBV5-1; maybe TRBD1 (6 bases). Germline V gene data show CDR1 as SGHRS and CDR2 as YFSETQ. V dropped 4 bases and J dropped 3 bases, with 13 bases sitting between them. The CDR3 covers 14 residues. The CDR3 DNA follows: TGCGCCAGCAGCCTAGGGGGTAGCGACTATGGCTACACCTTC. It codes for CASSLGGSDYGYTF. Based on the CDR3 plus reference TRBV5-1 and TRBJ1-2, the full variable domain is KAGVTQTPRYLIKTRGQQVTLSCSPISGHRSVSWYQQTPGQGLQFLFEYFSETQRNKGNFPGRFSGRQFSNSRSEMNVSTLELGDSALYLCASSLGGSDYGYTFGSGTRLTVV.

This chain uses TRBV7-2 with TRBJ2-3, with unresolved D. Trimming pared 2 bases from V and 3 bases from J, leaving 9 bases between. CDR3 length: 14 amino acids. CDR1 is SGHTA, CDR2 FQGNSA, per germline. The CDR3 reads CASSLRATTDTQYF. Written as DNA, the CDR3 is TGTGCCAGCAGCTTACGGGCCACGACAGATACGCAGTATTTT.

This clone was detected once. V is TRBV28 and J is TRBJ1-3; a possible D gene is TRBD1 (6 bases). CDR3 length equals 13 residues. The V and J ends lost 4 bases and 9 bases respectively, with 13 bases between them. The V gene's germline CDR1 is MDHEN and CDR2 SYDVKM. Written as DNA, the CDR3 is TGTGCCAGCAGTTCCGGGACACCAGGCACCATATATTTT. This encodes CASSSGTPGTIYF.

The chain uses TRBV5-1 and TRBJ2-3, with 7 nucleotides matching TRBD2. CDR1 is SGHRS, CDR2 YFSETQ, per germline. V dropped 6 bases and J dropped 6; count of bases not matched to a gene: 13. This CDR3 is 15 amino acids long. CDR3 sequence (DNA): TGCGCCAGCACCCTTGGGGGGGGGACGGTGGATACGCAGTATTTT. This sequence encodes CASTLGGGTVDTQYF.

V and J are TRBV6-5 and TRBJ2-1; tentatively, D is TRBD1 (6 bases). Per germline, CDR1 MNHEY and CDR2 SVGAGI. With 4 bases removed from V and 5 bases from J, the gap between germline ends came to 12 bases. This CDR3 has 14 residues. DNA of the CDR3: TGTGCCAGCAGTTTGCCCAGGGGTGACAATGAGCAGTTCTTC. Amino acid sequence: CASSLPRGDNEQFF.

This chain links TRBV13 with TRBJ1-6, with 9 positions matching TRBD1. Germline-derived CDR1 and CDR2 are PRHDT and FYEKMQ (reference sequence). The CDR3 extends over 16 amino acids. The V gene end was trimmed by 2 bases and the J gene end by 5 bases; junction bases not matched to a gene: 4. In DNA, the CDR3 is TGTGCCAGCAGCTTAACAGGGGGCAGGCATAATTCACCCCTCCACTTT. Translated, it gives CASSLTGGRHNSPLHF.

The V and J genes are TRBV19 and TRBJ2-6, with 8 positions matching TRBD1. The J segment lost 0 bases and the V segment lost 7 bases, leaving 5 bases of the junction unmatched. The CDR3 spans 16 residues. Germline CDR1 is LNHDA and CDR2 is SQIVND (reference sequence). The CDR3, as DNA: TGTGCCAGTACCAGACAGGGGATCTCTGGGGCCAACGTCCTGACTTTC. Residues: CASTRQGISGANVLTF.

This rearrangement joins TRBV14 to TRBJ2-7; D gene uncertain. This CDR3 is 13 amino acids long. The germline V gene encodes CDR1 SGHDN and CDR2 FVKESK. Trimming stripped 2 bases from V and 3 bases from J, with 8 bases between. As DNA, the CDR3 is TGTGCCAGCAGCCAAAGTGCAGGCTACGAGCAGTACTTC. Translated, it gives CASSQSAGYEQYF.

In DNA, the CDR3 is TGTGCCTGGAGTGTTGGTCGGCCGGGGACCCAGTACTTC. Translation gives CAWSVGRPGTQYF. This chain joins TRBV30 and TRBJ2-5, with D uncertain. With 0 bases removed from V and 7 bases from J, the gap between germline ends came to 12 bases. This CDR3 has 13 amino acids. Per the germline V gene, CDR1 is GTSNPN and CDR2 is SVGIG (reference sequence).

This rearrangement joins TRBV9 to TRBJ2-2, with 7 bases matching TRBD1. CDR3 size: 14 residues. V was pared by 0 bases and J by 7 bases, with 3 bases of the junction left unmatched. Germline values: CDR1 SGDLS, CDR2 YYNGEE. As DNA, the CDR3 is TGTGCCAGCAGCGTAGAAGGGGGCGTCGGGGAGCTGTTTTTT. This encodes CASSVEGGVGELFF.

The count of this clone is one. This chain uses TRBV7-2 with TRBJ2-2, with D possibly being TRBD1 (6 bases). Trimming stripped 2 bases from V and 3 bases from J, with 7 bases between. The V gene's germline CDR1 is SGHTA and CDR2 FQGNSA. This CDR3 contains 14 residues. Here the CDR3 DNA reads TGTGCCAGCAGCTTAAACAGGGACACCGGGGAGCTGTTTTTT. Protein product: CASSLNRDTGELFF. Full variable domain (outside the CDR3, taken from reference TRBV7-2 and TRBJ2-2): GAGVSQSPSNKVTEKGKDVELRCDPISGHTALYWYRQSLGQGLEFLIYFQGNSAPDKSGLPSDRFSAERTGGSVSTLTIQRTQQEDSAVYLCASSLNRDTGELFFGEGSRLTVL.